This T cell receptor (beta chain) was identified during a study of response to subunit inactivated influenza vaccine (dated by TCRdb to between 2017 and 2018). Broadly, across the study: Deep quantitative profiling of the T cell receptor repertoire was used in the study to follow responses to a trivalent subunit inactivated influenza vaccine.

Worth noting for this clonotype: The antigen this receptor binds is unknown. No much larger clonotype is one base removed from it; base qualities were not supplied.

The paper's findings and limits, for the study overall: The authors suggested that each seasonal influenza vaccination may recruit only a limited number of new T cells.

Libraries were constructed by RT-PCR. The instrument was an Illumina HiSeq 2500. TCRdb reanalyzed the raw reads on its own, using fastp at Q25 for trimming and MiXCR for clone calling, and kept in-frame beta chains. Each entry is one CDR3 protein sequence, shown with its most common DNA and genes. Across this sample there are some 800,000 distinct CDR3 sequences, with around 20% seen only once. Clones ranked in the top ten supply 10% of the sample. For this chain, trimming is 3 bases at the V end and 2 bases at the J end, and the number of junction bases without a gene match is 9. CDR1 and CDR2 (MNHEY, SMNVEV) derive from the germline V gene (reference sequence). Counted from cysteine to phenylalanine, this CDR3 has 16 amino acids. Left in the record is the CDR3 DNA by itself, 48 bases read in frame from the first base.

The V gene is TRBV27 and the J gene is TRBJ2-7; TRBD2 matches 8 bases in the middle. Sequenced material: PBMCs from blood, taken 5 to 6 days after vaccination. The clonotype was recovered from a man in his fifties who received an inactivated influenza vaccine. Donor details come from another sample of the same person, matched by shared clones. The nucleotides are TGTGCCAGCAGTTTCGGGAGGGGGTTAGCCCCCTACGAGCAGTACTTC. The encoded protein is CASSFGRGLAPYEQYF.